The 19 T cell receptor beta chains below were found in one sample sequenced in a study of breast tumors, draining lymph nodes, adjacent tissues. In TCRdb, the multiplex PCR reads were re-called with MiXCR into one record per CDR3 protein. Found here are 33,000 or so distinct CDR3 sequences, roughly three fifths of them singletons; the top ten hold 15% to 20%. Sequencing used breast tumor tissue. These TCRs come from a female donor with breast cancer. Some clones in this sample may be carry-over from other donors' samples.

The chain joins TRBV3-2 to TRBJ2-5. TRBV3-2 is noted as a pseudogene. The CDR3 is made up of 13 amino acids. Here the CDR3 DNA reads TGTGCCAGCAGCCAAGTGGGGAATGAGACCCAGTACTTC. Encoded protein: CASSQVGNETQYF.

The V and J genes are TRBV18 and TRBJ2-5, with unresolved D. V dropped 3 bases and J dropped 5 bases, with 10 bases sitting between them. The CDR3 spans 13 residues. The germline V gene has CDR1 KGHSH and CDR2 LQKENI. As DNA, the CDR3 is TGTGCCAGCTCACCTACCACGGGTGAGACCCAGTACTTC. It yields the protein CASSPTTGETQYF.

CDR3 sequence: CSVDQGGYTF. The DNA for the CDR3 is TGCAGCGTTGACCAGGGTGGCTACACCTTC. The genes are TRBV29-1 and TRBJ1-2, with TRBD1 as a possible D gene (5 bases). Germline V gene data show CDR1 as SQVTM and CDR2 as ANQGSEA. Trimming removed 3 bases at V and 7 bases at J, with 6 bases between. CDR3 length: 10 amino acids.

Ten or more counts support this clonotype. This chain connects TRBV3-2 to TRBJ2-7. TRBV3-2 corresponds to a pseudogene. CDR3 length equals 16 residues. The CDR3 protein is CASSQVTSELSYEQYF. The CDR3 nucleotides read TGTGCCAGCAGCCAAGTCACTAGCGAGCTCAGCTACGAGCAGTACTTC.

This chain connects TRBV20-1 to TRBJ1-2; 7 bases agree with TRBD1. Germline CDR1 DFQATT, CDR2 SNEGSKA (reference sequence). The CDR3 has 14 amino acids. Trimming at V came to 2 bases and at J to 3 bases, leaving 6 bases not matched to a gene. CDR3: CSARRQGFDYGYTF. The CDR3 DNA sequence: TGCAGTGCTAGAAGACAGGGCTTCGACTATGGCTACACCTTC.

V usage is TRBV20-1 and J usage is TRBJ2-3, with D unresolved. V lost 0 bases, J lost 6 bases, and 10 bases lay in between. Germline lookup yields CDR1 DFQATT and CDR2 SNEGSKA (reference sequence). There are 13 residues in the CDR3. The CDR3 nucleotides are TGCAGTGCTAGAGATCCCCTACGTGATACGCAGTATTTT. It is translated as CSARDPLRDTQYF.

This clonotype has only a few counts. The CDR3 here is CSARASSGTRWTGELFF. CDR3 bases: TGCAGTGCTAGGGCGTCCTCCGGGACTAGGTGGACCGGGGAGCTGTTTTTT. The rearrangement joins TRBV20-1 to TRBJ2-2; 8 bases are a match to TRBD2. The V gene's germline CDR1 is DFQATT and CDR2 SNEGSKA (reference sequence). This CDR3 contains 17 residues. Trimming at V came to 3 bases and at J to 5 bases, leaving 14 bases not matched to a gene.

The table lists this clonotype with many counts. The genes are TRBV6-6 and TRBJ2-7; a weak D match, TRBD1 (6 bases). Trimming removed 6 bases at V and 0 bases at J, with 12 bases between. The CDR3 totals 14 residues. CDR1 MNHNY and CDR2 SVGAGI come from the germline V gene (reference sequence). The CDR3 DNA reads as TGTGCCAGCAGACCGACAGGAAGCTCCTACGAGCAGTACTTC. It translates to CASRPTGSSYEQYF.

This clonotype has a handful of counts. CDR3 amino acids: CSVVPEGRTDTQYF. The CDR3 bases are TGCAGCGTCGTCCCAGAGGGACGCACAGATACGCAGTATTTT. The chain carries TRBV29-1 and TRBJ2-3; D is perhaps TRBD1 or TRBD2 (5 bases each). Germline V gene sequence: CDR1 SQVTM, CDR2 ANQGSEA. CDR3 size: 14 residues. The ends were cut back, 6 bases at V and 1 base at J, with 14 bases in the middle.

The chain employs TRBV20-1 and TRBJ1-3; D perhaps matches TRBD1 (6 bases). The CDR3 extends over 14 amino acids. The V gene lost 1 base and the J gene lost 3 bases, with 10 bases spanning the gap. CDR1 and CDR2 (germline): DFQATT, SNEGSKA (reference sequence). This chain's CDR3 is CSARAGASGNTIYF. DNA of the CDR3: TGCAGTGCTAGAGCAGGGGCAAGTGGAAACACCATATATTTT.

This clonotype is deemed hyperexpanded. The rearrangement uses TRBV5-1 and TRBJ2-7, with a tentative D call TRBD2 (6 bases). The germline V gene encodes CDR1 SGHRS and CDR2 YFSETQ. With 0 bases removed from V and 5 bases from J, the gap between germline ends came to 15 bases. The CDR3 spans 15 residues. The CDR3 protein is CASSLVGGIDDEQYF. The CDR3 nucleotides read TGCGCCAGCAGCTTGGTGGGCGGGATAGACGACGAGCAGTACTTC. Based on the CDR3 plus reference TRBV5-1 and TRBJ2-7, the full variable domain is KAGVTQTPRYLIKTRGQQVTLSCSPISGHRSVSWYQQTPGQGLQFLFEYFSETQRNKGNFPGRFSGRQFSNSRSEMNVSTLELGDSALYLCASSLVGGIDDEQYFGPGTRLTVT.

V and J are TRBV9 and TRBJ1-2; 8 bases match TRBD1. The V segment lost 4 bases and the J segment 10 bases; nucleotides outside the gene matches: 6. CDR3 length: 12 amino acids. Germline assignment: CDR1 SGDLS and CDR2 YYNGEE. The CDR3 here is CASSRQGFDYTF. Here the CDR3 DNA reads TGTGCCAGCAGCCGACAGGGGTTCGACTACACCTTC.

The rearrangement uses TRBV10-3 and TRBJ1-6, with 10 bases lining up with TRBD1. Germline CDR1 reads ENHRY; CDR2 reads SYGVKD. V lost 0 bases and J lost 13; bases outside the gene matches: 3. This CDR3 region has 14 residues. CDR3 sequence (DNA): TGTGCCATCAGTGAGTCGCCGGACAGGGGGCCCCTCCACTTT. Encoded protein: CAISESPDRGPLHF.

This clonotype was detected many times. This chain joins TRBV4-1 and TRBJ2-7; D is perhaps TRBD1 (5 bases). V was trimmed by 2 bases and J by 2 bases, leaving 10 bases between them. This CDR3 is built from 14 residues. CDR1 and CDR2 from the germline V gene are MGHRA and YSYEKL. CDR3: CASSQYYRPYEQYF. The CDR3 region has the DNA TGCGCCAGCAGCCAATATTACAGGCCCTACGAGCAGTACTTC.

The chain couples TRBV6-5 to TRBJ1-4, with D tentatively TRBD1 (5 bases). The germline CDR1 and CDR2 sequences are MNHEY and SVGAGI. The V end lost 8 bases, the J end lost 8 bases, and 18 bases lay between the germline ends. The CDR3 is 14 residues long. CDR3 sequence reads: CASGPMRGREKLFF. In DNA, the CDR3 is TGTGCCAGCGGACCCATGAGGGGACGAGAAAAACTGTTTTTT.

This chain connects TRBV12-3 or TRBV12-4 to TRBJ1-5, with D uncertain. This CDR3 has 14 amino acids. Trimming took 0 bases from V and 2 from J, leaving 5 bases between them. CDR3 sequence: CASSLALGNQPQHF. The CDR3, as DNA: TGTGCCAGCAGTTTAGCGTTGGGCAATCAGCCCCAGCATTTT.

V is TRBV6-1 and J is TRBJ2-7, with 7 bases lining up with TRBD1. Germline loops: CDR1 MNHNS, CDR2 SASEGT. The length of the CDR3 is 12 residues. After removal of 6 bases from V and 6 bases from J, the junction contained 5 bases not matched to a gene. CDR3 sequence reads: CASSTQGLEQYF. The CDR3 DNA sequence: TGTGCCAGCAGCACACAGGGGCTCGAGCAGTACTTC.

This chain joins TRBV19 and TRBJ2-1; TRBD1 matches 9 bases. J lost 4 bases, V lost 6 bases, and 7 bases had no gene match. Germline CDR1 is LNHDA and CDR2 is SQIVND (reference sequence). CDR3 length: 15 amino acids. CDR3 nucleotides: TGTGCCAGTAGACTCGACAGGGGGGAATACAATGAGCAGTTCTTC. Its translation: CASRLDRGEYNEQFF.

This clonotype was picked up a small number of times. The junction shows a germline mismatch at one end, possibly a read error. The gene calls are TRBV7-9 and TRBJ2-2; a weak D match, TRBD2 (5 bases). CDR3 size: 12 residues. Germline V lookup: CDR1 SEHNR, CDR2 FQNEAQ (reference sequence). The CDR3 DNA reads TGTGCCAGCAGCCCTACGGCTTGGGAGCTGCTTTTT. Translated, it gives CASSPTAWELLF. Filled out from reference TRBV7-9 and TRBJ2-2, the complete variable domain reads DTGVSQNPRHKITKRGQNVTFRCDPISEHNRLYWYRQTLGQGPEFLTYFQNEAQLEKSRLLSDRFSAERPKGSFSTLEIQRTEQGDSAMYLCASSPTAWELLFGEGSRLTVL.